This T cell receptor (beta chain) was profiled in a study of T cell changes during pregnancy in multiple sclerosis. The CDR3 runs to 16 residues. Germline CDR1 MRHNA, CDR2 SNTAGT. A note on this clone: Its ends do not fully match the called genes, so a read error is possible.

The data were produced by immunoSEQ multiplex PCR, yet TCRdb's version contains in-frame clones alone and is incomplete. The table has about 40,000 clones, about 92% seen once. Specimen: CD8+ T cells from peripheral blood mononuclear cells, collected in the third trimester of pregnancy. The rearrangement links TRBV6-4 to TRBJ2-3; D might be TRBD1 (5 bases). This receptor was taken from a female donor with multiple sclerosis, enrolled in a pregnancy study. CDR3 sequence (DNA): TGTGCCAGCGCCCCCCAAAAGCAGAAACGCACAGGTACGCAGTATTTT. Encoded protein: CASAPQKQKRTGTQYF.